Shown below are 20 T cell receptor beta chains from a single sample sequenced in a study of cytomegalovirus exposure and HLA in healthy donors. Vbeta (60) and Jbeta (13) primers were used in the PCR. Method: immunoSEQ multiplex PCR; TCRdb's copy keeps in-frame clones and lacks some. This sample's table reports 90,000 to 120,000 clones. Material for sequencing was PBMCs. The receptors here all came from a man aged 45-65 years in good health and CMV-seronegative.

This chain uses TRBV5-1 with TRBJ2-5; 16 bases agree with TRBD2. The V gene's germline CDR1 is SGHRS and CDR2 YFSETQ. J lost 5 bases, V lost 4 bases, and 5 bases had no gene match. This CDR3 region has 16 residues. For the CDR3, the DNA is TGCGCCAGCAGCCAGGGACTAGCGGGAGGGCAGGAGACCCAGTACTTC. Its translation is CASSQGLAGGQETQYF.

The chain carries TRBV11-3 and TRBJ2-7; weak D call: TRBD1 (5 bases). Germline CDR1 and CDR2: SGHNT and YENEEA. V was clipped by 5 bases and J by 2 bases, with 13 bases between them. The CDR3 extends over 14 amino acids. The CDR3 loop reads CASSDSKGAYEQYF. As DNA, the CDR3 is TGTGCCAGCAGCGATAGCAAAGGGGCCTACGAGCAGTACTTC.

The chain couples TRBV5-6 to TRBJ2-3; 9 nucleotides match TRBD1. V dropped 3 bases and J dropped 2; count of bases not matched to a gene: 4. Germline CDR1 reads SGHDT; CDR2 reads YYEEEE. This CDR3 spans 15 amino acids. CDR3 protein: CASSWDREDTDTQYF. CDR3 sequence (DNA): TGTGCCAGCAGCTGGGACAGGGAAGACACAGATACGCAGTATTTT.

This chain connects TRBV14 to TRBJ2-7; 8 bases are shared with TRBD2. Germline CDR1 reads SGHDN; CDR2 reads FVKESK. After removal of 3 bases from V and 6 bases from J, the junction contained 10 bases not matched to a gene. The CDR3 runs to 15 residues. The CDR3 spells CASSHYTSGLGEQYF. DNA for the CDR3: TGTGCCAGCAGCCACTATACTAGCGGCCTCGGCGAGCAGTACTTC.

V usage is TRBV19 and J usage is TRBJ1-2, with D hard to call. CDR3 length: 14 residues. Germline CDR1 and CDR2: LNHDA and SQIVND (reference sequence). Trimming removed 4 bases at V and 1 base at J, with 10 bases between. The DNA for the CDR3 is TGTGCCAGTAGTACCACCCACAGTAACTATGGCTACACCTTC. This sequence encodes CASSTTHSNYGYTF. Full variable domain (outside the CDR3, taken from reference TRBV19 and TRBJ1-2): DGGITQSPKYLFRKEGQNVTLSCEQNLNHDAMYWYRQDPGQGLRLIYYSQIVNDFQKGDIAEGYSVSREKKESFPLTVTSAQKNPTAFYLCASSTTHSNYGYTFGSGTRLTVV.

The J gene is TRBJ2-5, the V gene TRBV5-4; D not resolved. CDR3 length equals 14 residues. CDR1 is SGHNT, CDR2 YYREEE, per germline (reference sequence). The V end was cut by 1 base, the J end by 0 bases, with 7 bases between. The CDR3 region has the DNA TGTGCCAGCAGCTTGAGCTCGTACCAAGAGACCCAGTACTTC. This encodes CASSLSSYQETQYF.

The rearrangement links TRBV4-1 to TRBJ2-3, with D possibly TRBD1 on 6 matching bases. Trimming removed 4 bases at V and 4 bases at J, with 9 bases between. The CDR3 runs to 13 residues. Germline V gene data show CDR1 as MGHRA and CDR2 as YSYEKL. CDR3 sequence (DNA): TGCGCCAGCAGCCCCCCAGGGGCAGATACGCAGTATTTT. As protein: CASSPPGADTQYF.

The chain employs TRBV4-3 and TRBJ2-5; D is possibly TRBD1 (6 bases). TRBJ2-7 explains the end of the DNA better; the J call may be wrong. The CDR3 runs to 14 residues. Germline assignment: CDR1 LGHNA and CDR2 YSLEER. The CDR3 loop reads CASSHLDRTYEQYF. Written as DNA, the CDR3 is TGCGCCAGCAGCCACCTAGACAGGACCTACGAGCAGTACTTC.

The CDR3 reads CASSYSTGPTYEQYF. The CDR3 coding sequence is TGTGCCAGCAGTTATAGCACAGGGCCAACCTACGAGCAGTACTTC. The rearrangement links TRBV6-5 to TRBJ2-7; tentative D call: TRBD1 (6 bases). CDR1 and CDR2 from the germline V gene are MNHEY and SVGAGI. Trimming cost V 3 bases and J 2 bases, with 14 bases left between them. The CDR3 has 15 residues.

The J gene is TRBJ2-3, the V gene TRBV10-3; 10 positions match TRBD1. Trimming took 4 bases from V and 4 from J; bases not matched to a gene: 5. Germline V gene lookup returns CDR1 ENHRY and CDR2 SYGVKD. The CDR3 loop spans 15 amino acids. Here the CDR3 reads CAISGKTGGADTQYF. DNA of the CDR3: TGTGCCATCAGTGGGAAGACAGGGGGCGCAGATACGCAGTATTTT.

The chain employs TRBV4-1 and TRBJ1-2; tentative D call: TRBD1 (5 bases). Looked up from germline, CDR1 is MGHRA and CDR2 is YSYEKL. Deletions cut 0 bases from V and 1 base from J, with 15 bases between. The CDR3 sequence is 17 residues long. CDR3 protein: CASSQDGAKLRNYGYTF. The CDR3 DNA follows: TGCGCCAGCAGCCAAGATGGGGCAAAGTTACGTAACTATGGCTACACCTTC.

V gene TRBV10-3 combines with J gene TRBJ1-1; tentatively, D is TRBD1 (5 bases). Germline-derived CDR1 and CDR2 are ENHRY and SYGVKD. Trimming took 8 bases from V and 5 from J, leaving 15 bases between them. This CDR3 is built from 13 residues. CDR3 nucleotide sequence: TGTGCCATCTTAGGGGAGGTGGGTACTGAAGCTTTCTTT. This gives the protein CAILGEVGTEAFF.

This chain uses TRBV7-2 with TRBJ2-2; D gene unclear. With 2 bases removed from V and 7 bases from J, the gap between germline ends came to 8 bases. The CDR3 covers 13 residues. The germline V gene encodes CDR1 SGHTA and CDR2 FQGNSA. The DNA of the CDR3 is TGTGCCAGCAGCTTACCCGGGTACGGGGAGCTGTTTTTT. The encoded protein is CASSLPGYGELFF.

The chain carries TRBV25-1 and TRBJ2-5; D is possibly TRBD1 (6 bases). The V end lost 3 bases, the J end lost 5 bases, and 16 bases lay between the germline ends. This CDR3 comprises 15 residues. Germline V CDR1 and CDR2: MGHDK, SYGVNS. The CDR3 protein is CASSETPGVRETQYF. CDR3 in DNA: TGTGCCAGCAGTGAGACCCCAGGGGTGAGGGAGACCCAGTACTTC.

V gene TRBV4-1 combines with J gene TRBJ2-1; unclear D gene. CDR1 and CDR2 from the germline V gene are MGHRA and YSYEKL. V was shortened by 4 bases and J by 7 bases, with 14 bases between the two germline ends. The CDR3 contains 14 residues. The CDR3 is CASSPSGPTNEQFF. The CDR3 DNA follows: TGCGCCAGCAGCCCCTCAGGCCCCACGAATGAGCAGTTCTTC.

V is TRBV12-5 and J is TRBJ2-7; 7 positions agree with TRBD2. The ends lost 3 bases at V and 1 base at J; junction bases unmatched: 3. The CDR3 length is 14 residues. The germline V gene encodes CDR1 LGHNT and CDR2 FRNRAP. CDR3 loop: CASGLPGGSYEQYF. Here the CDR3 DNA reads TGTGCTAGTGGTTTACCGGGGGGATCCTACGAGCAGTACTTC.

The genes are TRBV10-3 and TRBJ2-3; 7 bases agree with TRBD2. The CDR3 covers 15 residues. V was clipped by 6 bases and J by 0 bases; unmatched bases: 6. Per the germline V gene, CDR1 is ENHRY and CDR2 is SYGVKD. In nucleotides, the CDR3 is TGTGCCATCAGGAAGGGAGGGGTCAGCACAGATACGCAGTATTTT. This translates into CAIRKGGVSTDTQYF.

The rearrangement uses TRBV29-1 and TRBJ1-4; possibly TRBD1 for D (6 bases). This CDR3 contains 13 residues. Per germline, CDR1 SQVTM and CDR2 ANQGSEA. Between the trimmed V and J ends, which lost 6 bases and 6 bases, there was a span of 14 bases. In DNA form, the CDR3 reads TGCAGCGTCCTCGACAGGAATGATGAAAAACTGTTTTTT. This translates into CSVLDRNDEKLFF.

The CDR3 loop reads CASSQDIGEAGPNEKLFF. The DNA for the CDR3 is TGCGCCAGCAGCCAAGATATCGGCGAGGCAGGGCCTAATGAAAAACTGTTTTTT. V usage is TRBV4-3 and J usage is TRBJ1-4; perhaps TRBD1 as D (5 bases). CDR1 and CDR2 (germline): LGHNA, YSLEER. This CDR3 comprises 18 residues. Trimming took off 0 bases at V and 3 bases at J, with 17 bases between the two ends.

The chain joins TRBV6-1 to TRBJ1-5; 12 bases are shared with TRBD1. Germline CDR1 MNHNS, CDR2 SASEGT. Trimming took 7 bases from V and 6 from J; bases not matched to a gene: 4. The CDR3 length is 14 residues. CDR3 residues: CASTGTGGIQPQHF. Here the CDR3 DNA reads TGTGCCAGCACTGGGACAGGGGGCATTCAGCCCCAGCATTTT.